This T cell receptor (beta chain) was captured by sequencing in a study of blood T cell repertoires in COVID-19. As for the study in general: Some COVID-19 samples were acute and others convalescent; all came from the United States, Italy and Spain. PBMCs, B-cell-depleted T cells, or T cells provided the cDNA or gDNA that made up the material.

Study processing details: From reference gene primer amplification, estimates of nucleated cell counts were derived. Method: immunoSEQ multiplex PCR; TCRdb's copy keeps in-frame clones and lacks some. Clone size and V and J calls were adopted from that table, with D and trimming inferred from the DNA. Of 63,000 or so clones detected, around four fifths appear once; the ten largest clones hold 35% to 45%. Germline V gene lookup returns CDR1 KGHSH and CDR2 LQKENI. CDR3 length: 17 residues. Trimming removed 3 bases from V and 3 bases from J; junction bases left unmatched: 6. The genes are TRBV18 and TRBJ2-1; 12 nucleotides agree with TRBD2. The clonotype originates from a human donor in a cohort sampled during active COVID-19. Sample: peripheral blood. The CDR3 reads CASSPRTSGGIYNEQFF. The CDR3 DNA sequence: TGTGCCAGCTCACCTCGAACTAGCGGGGGGATCTACAATGAGCAGTTCTTC.